This T cell receptor beta chain was identified during a study of T cells in Graves' hyperthyroidism and ophthalmopathy. This clonotype occurred a few times. TCR beta CDR3 regions were amplified from RNA transcripts. Using the HTBI primer set, a first-round RT-PCR was run on the TCR CDR3. Via MiXCR, TCRdb re-called the multiplex PCR reads, giving one row per CDR3 protein. This table holds more than 300,000 distinct CDR3 sequences, approximately 18% found once. This CDR3 comprises 13 residues. V shed 6 bases, J shed 5 bases, and the junction held 7 bases outside the gene matches. This rearrangement joins TRBV12-3 or TRBV12-4 to TRBJ2-7, with TRBD1 matching 7 bases. The sequence was obtained from a man younger than 35 with Graves' ophthalmopathy. The specimen was blood. CDR3 coding DNA: TGTGCCAGCAGAAAACAGGGGTCGGACGAGCAGTACTTC. Amino acids: CASRKQGSDEQYF.